The 27 T cell receptor beta chains presented below share a single source sample, sequenced in a study of control samples from healthy donors and cancer patients. Some clones are missing from TCRdb's copy, which holds only in-frame ones; the method was immunoSEQ multiplex PCR. The data hold under 30,000 clones, with 85% observed a single time. The sample consisted of PBMCs. The receptors were sampled from a woman aged 55-70 years with head and neck cancer.

The V and J genes are TRBV30 and TRBJ2-1, with TRBD1 identical over 9 bases. Per the germline V gene, CDR1 is GTSNPN and CDR2 is SVGIG (reference sequence). The ends lost 2 bases at V and 5 bases at J; junction bases unmatched: 10. CDR3 length: 16 residues. CDR3 nucleotide sequence: TGTGCCTGGAGTCTCCGCCTGACAGGGGGGAACAATGAGCAGTTCTTC. This codes for CAWSLRLTGGNNEQFF. The whole variable domain, remainder taken from reference TRBV30 and TRBJ2-1, is SQTIHQWPATLVQPVGSPLSLECTVEGTSNPNLYWYRQAAGRGLQLLFYSVGIGQISSEVPQNLSASRPQDRQFILSSKKLLLSDSGFYLCAWSLRLTGGNNEQFFGPGTRLTVL.

V is TRBV7-2 and J is TRBJ2-5; 10 bases match TRBD2. V lost 4 bases and J lost 2; bases outside the gene matches: 7. Looked up from germline, CDR1 is SGHTA and CDR2 is FQGNSA. CDR3 length: 16 amino acids. CDR3 amino acids: CASSSPGLASQETQYF. CDR3 nucleotides: TGTGCCAGCAGCTCCCCGGGACTAGCGTCTCAAGAGACCCAGTACTTC.

This clone was seen once. The chain combines TRBV6-6 with TRBJ2-7; 8 bases align to TRBD1. CDR1 is MNHNY, CDR2 SVGAGI, per germline (reference sequence). Trimming took 5 bases from V and 5 from J; bases not matched to a gene: 11. The CDR3 is 15 amino acids. The DNA of the CDR3 is TGTGCCAGCAGTCCTATAAAGTCAGGGGGCGACGAGCAGTACTTC. Protein product: CASSPIKSGGDEQYF.

This chain links TRBV6-2 or TRBV6-3 with TRBJ1-1; no reliable D call. V was shortened by 0 bases and J by 5 bases, with 7 bases between the two germline ends. The CDR3 loop spans 13 amino acids. The germline V gene has CDR1 MNHEY and CDR2 SVGEGT. CDR3 coding DNA: TGTGCCAGCAGTTACTCGGGCTATACTGAAGCTTTCTTT. It specifies CASSYSGYTEAFF.

This clone has just a few counts. V and J are TRBV7-9 and TRBJ2-1, with D maybe TRBD2 (6 bases). The V and J ends lost 2 bases and 8 bases respectively, with 19 bases between them. CDR1 SEHNR and CDR2 FQNEAQ come from the germline V gene (reference sequence). The CDR3 contains 16 residues. CDR3 protein: CASSLSMRDSPYEQFF. Written as DNA, the CDR3 is TGTGCCAGCAGCTTAAGCATGAGGGACTCGCCGTATGAGCAGTTCTTC.

The chain has TRBV24-1 and TRBJ2-6, with unresolved D. The germline V gene has CDR1 KGHDR and CDR2 SFDVKD. The CDR3 runs 17 residues. The ends were cut back, 3 bases at V and 0 bases at J, with 11 bases in the middle. CDR3 bases: TGTGCCACCAGTGATGGCCCAGTAATCTCTGGGGCCAACGTCCTGACTTTC. Residues: CATSDGPVISGANVLTF.

V gene TRBV5-5 combines with J gene TRBJ2-5, with D perhaps TRBD1 (6 bases). This CDR3 is built from 16 residues. The germline V gene has CDR1 SGHKS and CDR2 YYEKEE (reference sequence). V was trimmed by 4 bases and J by 3 bases, leaving 19 bases between them. The CDR3 DNA is TGTGCCAGCAGCGGTTTCGGAACAGGGAGAAAAGAGACCCAGTACTTC. It yields the protein CASSGFGTGRKETQYF.

The chain carries TRBV11-2 and TRBJ2-3, with D unresolved. The CDR3 runs 14 residues. The germline V gene has CDR1 SGHAT and CDR2 FQNNGV. Trimming removed 1 base at V and 0 bases at J, with 5 bases between. CDR3: CASSLVDSTDTQYF. For the CDR3, the DNA is TGTGCCAGCAGCTTAGTTGATAGCACAGATACGCAGTATTTT.

The genes are TRBV27 and TRBJ2-7; D is undetermined. The germline V and J ends were trimmed by 2 bases and 2 bases, with 1 base remaining between them. Germline V gene sequence: CDR1 MNHEY, CDR2 SMNVEV (reference sequence). The length of the CDR3 is 11 residues. In nucleotides, the CDR3 is TGTGCCAGCAGTTTACCCTACGAGCAGTACTTC. Translation gives CASSLPYEQYF.

The CDR3 sequence is CASTMYAGGPSEQFF. CDR3 nucleotides: TGTGCCAGCACCATGTATGCGGGGGGGCCTAGTGAGCAGTTCTTC. The gene calls are TRBV5-8 and TRBJ2-1; 9 bases fit TRBD2. The length of the CDR3 is 15 residues. The V segment lost 6 bases and the J segment 9 bases; nucleotides outside the gene matches: 13. The germline CDR1 and CDR2 sequences are SGHTS and YDEGEE. The full variable domain, with the rest looked up from reference TRBV5-8 and TRBJ2-1, is EAGVTQSPTHLIKTRGQQATLRCSPISGHTSVYWYQQALGLGLQFLLWYDEGEERNRGNFPPRFSGRQFPNYSSELNVNALELEDSALYLCASTMYAGGPSEQFFGPGTRLTVL.

The chain recombines TRBV28 with TRBJ1-1, with 11 bases that match TRBD1. Germline loops: CDR1 MDHEN, CDR2 SYDVKM. The length of the CDR3 is 16 residues. V dropped 7 bases and J dropped 6; count of bases not matched to a gene: 13. The CDR3 sequence: CASKSPSRDRGSEAFF. The CDR3 nucleotides are TGTGCCAGCAAGAGCCCGTCCAGGGACAGGGGGTCTGAAGCTTTCTTT.

The chain recombines TRBV3-1 (or the pseudogene TRBV3-2) with TRBJ1-5; D gene uncertain. Germline V gene data show CDR1 as LGHDT and CDR2 as YNNKEL (reference sequence). This CDR3 region has 14 residues. V lost 5 bases to trimming and J lost 2 bases, with 10 bases between them. The CDR3 region has the DNA TGTGCCAGCAGCTTGGGAACCGGCAATCAGCCCCAGCATTTT. It yields the protein CASSLGTGNQPQHF.

V is TRBV12-3 or TRBV12-4 and J is TRBJ1-2, with D maybe TRBD1 (6 bases). The germline V and J ends were trimmed by 1 base and 7 bases, with 10 bases remaining between them. The CDR3 loop spans 13 amino acids. The CDR3 spells CASSLVGGGGYTF. DNA for the CDR3: TGTGCCAGCAGTTTAGTGGGGGGCGGTGGCTACACCTTC.

As DNA, the CDR3 is TGTGCCAGCAGCTTAGCAGGGGGGGTATTTCAAGAGACCCAGTACTTC. It is translated as CASSLAGGVFQETQYF. The chain links TRBV7-9 to TRBJ2-5, with D possibly TRBD2 on 7 matching bases. This CDR3 is built from 16 residues. V shed 0 bases and J shed 2 bases, with 13 bases lying between them. The V gene's germline CDR1 is SEHNR and CDR2 FQNEAQ (reference sequence).

This clone has just one count. CDR3 region: CASSLMIWGGLTAGDTQYF. CDR3 in DNA: TGTGCCAGCAGCTTAATGATATGGGGCGGGCTTACGGCGGGAGATACGCAGTATTTT. J is TRBJ2-3 and V is TRBV7-2; tentatively, D is TRBD1 or TRBD2 (5 bases each). Deletions cut 2 bases from V and 5 bases from J, with 26 bases between. Germline V lookup: CDR1 SGHTA, CDR2 FQGNSA. This CDR3 is 19 amino acids long.

The rearrangement uses TRBV27 and TRBJ1-1, with D perhaps matching TRBD1 (5 bases). The CDR3 sequence is 14 residues long. V was trimmed by 5 bases and J by 2 bases, leaving 12 bases between them. Germline values: CDR1 MNHEY, CDR2 SMNVEV (reference sequence). The CDR3 bases are TGTGCCAGCAGTCCGGGCCAGGGTAACACTGAAGCTTTCTTT. Protein sequence: CASSPGQGNTEAFF.

The chain employs TRBV6-5 and TRBJ2-3, with D maybe TRBD2 (5 bases). The length of the CDR3 is 11 residues. Germline CDR1 is MNHEY and CDR2 is SVGAGI. V dropped 7 bases and J dropped 4 bases, with 6 bases sitting between them. The CDR3 is CASKRADTQYF. The CDR3 DNA follows: TGTGCCAGCAAGAGGGCAGATACGCAGTATTTT.

In its sample, this clone was seen once. This rearrangement joins TRBV4-3 to TRBJ1-1; D unclear. CDR1 is LGHNA and CDR2 is YSLEER in the germline V gene. Trimming took off 0 bases at V and 7 bases at J, with 9 bases between the two ends. This CDR3 has 13 residues. DNA of the CDR3: TGCGCCAGCAGCCAAGATATTTCGGTTGAAGCTTTCTTT. It encodes CASSQDISVEAFF.

The chain carries TRBV14 and TRBJ1-3; the D is unclear. Germline V gene data show CDR1 as SGHDN and CDR2 as FVKESK. The CDR3 has 15 amino acids. V lost 4 bases to trimming and J lost 0 bases, with 10 bases between them. The CDR3 coding sequence is TGTGCCAGCAGCCCGTACACTAGCTCTGGAAACACCATATATTTT. Residues: CASSPYTSSGNTIYF.

The count of this clone is one. The chain recombines TRBV30 with TRBJ1-6; D uncertain. The CDR3 loop spans 15 amino acids. V lost 4 bases and J 4 bases, leaving 14 bases between the germline ends. Germline values: CDR1 GTSNPN, CDR2 SVGIG (reference sequence). The CDR3 nucleotides are TGTGCCTGGACGGCTGAGGCCCTGTATAATTCACCCCTCCACTTT. It translates to CAWTAEALYNSPLHF.

The chain is built from TRBV7-3 and TRBJ2-2, with D possibly matching TRBD2 (6 bases). V was shortened by 5 bases and J by 6 bases, with 16 bases between the two germline ends. The CDR3 runs 15 residues. From germline, CDR1 is SGHTA and CDR2 FQGTGA. The CDR3 sequence: CASSLLGGAAGELFF. The CDR3, as DNA: TGTGCCAGCAGCCTCCTGGGGGGAGCGGCCGGGGAGCTGTTTTTT.

The chain links TRBV7-2 to TRBJ2-2, with D unclear. Germline lookup yields CDR1 SGHTA and CDR2 FQGNSA. This CDR3 is built from 11 residues. The V end was cut by 2 bases, the J end by 8 bases, with 3 bases between. In DNA, the CDR3 is TGTGCCAGCAGCTTACTAGGGGAGCTGTTTTTT. Its translation: CASSLLGELFF.

The chain recombines TRBV11-2 with TRBJ2-1; 7 nucleotides match TRBD1. The germline V gene has CDR1 SGHAT and CDR2 FQNNGV. This CDR3 is built from 15 residues. Trimming at V came to 6 bases and at J to 5 bases, leaving 10 bases not matched to a gene. CDR3 protein: CASSSEGQPHNEQFF. The CDR3 DNA follows: TGTGCCAGCAGTTCCGAGGGACAGCCCCACAATGAGCAGTTCTTC.

V usage is TRBV7-2 and J usage is TRBJ2-2, with D perhaps TRBD1 (6 bases). Germline V gene lookup returns CDR1 SGHTA and CDR2 FQGNSA. V lost 5 bases and J 1 base, leaving 11 bases between the germline ends. The CDR3 is 15 residues long. In DNA form, the CDR3 reads TGTGCCAGCAGCGTCAGGGGTGAGAACACCGGGGAGCTGTTTTTT. Translating it yields CASSVRGENTGELFF.

J is TRBJ2-7 and V is TRBV11-2; D is unresolved. Germline CDR1 is SGHAT and CDR2 is FQNNGV. V shed 5 bases and J shed 0 bases, with 17 bases lying between them. The CDR3 has 16 amino acids. The CDR3 DNA sequence: TGTGCCAGCAGCCCAAAGCCCAGCGCGAGCTCCTACGAGCAGTACTTC. This codes for CASSPKPSASSYEQYF. Full variable domain (outside the CDR3, taken from reference TRBV11-2 and TRBJ2-7): EAGVAQSPRYKIIEKRQSVAFWCNPISGHATLYWYQQILGQGPKLLIQFQNNGVVDDSQLPKDRFSAERLKGVDSTLKIQPAKLEDSAVYLCASSPKPSASSYEQYFGPGTRLTVT.

The chain combines TRBV27 with TRBJ1-1; weak D call: TRBD1 (5 bases). V lost 1 base and J lost 4, with 16 bases in between. In germline, CDR1 is MNHEY, CDR2 SMNVEV (reference sequence). The CDR3 has 16 amino acids. CDR3 in amino acids: CASSLWGGGRITEAFF. In DNA, the CDR3 is TGTGCCAGCAGTTTATGGGGCGGGGGGAGGATCACTGAAGCTTTCTTT.

V and J are TRBV6-5 and TRBJ2-1; D uncertain. V was shortened by 0 bases and J by 8 bases, with 5 bases between the two germline ends. This CDR3 comprises 12 residues. Germline V gene lookup returns CDR1 MNHEY and CDR2 SVGAGI. The CDR3 bases are TGTGCCAGCAGTTACTCTGGCGATGAGCAGTTCTTC. This codes for CASSYSGDEQFF.